The source of this T cell receptor beta chain is a study of CD8 T cells in ankylosing spondylitis. Whole-study results and caveats: A motif in TCR beta, a set of fewer than ten highly homologous variants, appeared characteristic of ankylosing spondylitis blood.

Germline assignment: CDR1 DFQATT and CDR2 SNEGSKA (reference sequence). The CDR3 consists of 14 residues. With V trimmed by 3 bases and J by 2 bases, 5 bases remained unmatched. This clonotype came up once. Antigen: not known. Preparation of TCR beta libraries was done by quantitative 5'-RACE with molecular barcodes. TCRdb fed the 5' RACE reads into MiXCR, producing one record per CDR3 protein. The sample holds about 480,000 distinct CDR3 sequences, roughly 17% seen once. The rearrangement links TRBV20-1 to TRBJ2-3; 7 nucleotides agree with TRBD2. The receptor was derived from a male donor with ankylosing spondylitis. Sequenced material: blood, either unsorted or a sorted T cell fraction (not recorded which). The CDR3 nucleotides are TGCAGTGCTAGGATCAGCGGGATCACAGATACGCAGTATTTT. Amino acids: CSARISGITDTQYF.